Each of the 30 T cell receptor beta chains below was sequenced from the same sample in a study of neoadjuvant nivolumab and ipilimumab in lung cancer. Assay used: immunoSEQ multiplex PCR; TCRdb lists only in-frame clones, some missing. Among about 8,000 clones, 89% were seen once, and the ten largest hold around 2.4%. Sample: tumor tissue, taken after neoadjuvant nivolumab, alone or with ipilimumab, at or shortly before surgery. Source of these receptors: an adult with non-small cell lung cancer. Some clones in this sample may be carry-over from other donors' samples.

V usage is TRBV19 and J usage is TRBJ1-1; D remains ambiguous. Per the germline V gene, CDR1 is LNHDA and CDR2 is SQIVND (reference sequence). Trimming removed 6 bases from V and 2 bases from J, with 10 bases in between. The CDR3 spans 13 residues. The CDR3 is CASRRQPNTEAFF. In nucleotides, the CDR3 is TGTGCCAGTAGAAGACAACCAAACACTGAAGCTTTCTTT.

This clone turned up a few times. The gene calls are TRBV14 and TRBJ2-7, with D perhaps TRBD2 (6 bases). V lost 1 base to trimming and J lost 4 bases, with 20 bases between them. Germline CDR1 is SGHDN and CDR2 is FVKESK. CDR3 length: 17 amino acids. The CDR3 nucleotides read TGTGCCAGCAGCCAAGTGTCAGGCTTCATGAGCGGGTACGAGCAGTACTTC. As protein: CASSQVSGFMSGYEQYF.

This clone was counted a single time. CDR3 region: CASSLGQGIYEQYF. In nucleotides, the CDR3 is TGTGCCAGCAGCTTGGGGCAGGGTATCTACGAGCAGTACTTC. The chain recombines TRBV5-4 with TRBJ2-7, with D tentatively TRBD1 (5 bases). The V end was cut by 0 bases, the J end by 3 bases, with 10 bases between. Per the germline V gene, CDR1 is SGHNT and CDR2 is YYREEE (reference sequence). This CDR3 is 14 amino acids long.

V is TRBV7-6 and J is TRBJ1-2, with no clear D. Trimming shortened V by 1 base and J by 5 bases, and 11 bases separated the two germline ends. The CDR3 spans 14 residues. CDR1 and CDR2 from the germline V gene are SGHVS and FNYEAQ. CDR3: CASSLDGADYGYTF. CDR3 DNA: TGTGCCAGCAGCTTAGATGGCGCGGATTATGGCTACACCTTC.

The rearrangement joins TRBV19 to TRBJ2-1, with 7 nucleotides matching TRBD1. Germline-derived CDR1 and CDR2 are LNHDA and SQIVND (reference sequence). The CDR3 totals 15 residues. After removal of 5 bases from V and 2 bases from J, the junction contained 6 bases not matched to a gene. CDR3 DNA sequence: TGTGCCAGTAGTGTCCGACAGGGACCCTACAATGAGCAGTTCTTC. It translates to CASSVRQGPYNEQFF.

The gene calls are TRBV7-8 and TRBJ2-1, with 14 bases identical to TRBD2. The V gene's germline CDR1 is SGHVS and CDR2 FQNEAQ. V dropped 1 base and J dropped 6; count of bases not matched to a gene: 5. The CDR3 has 17 amino acids. The CDR3 region has the DNA TGTGCCAGCAGCTTAGTGGGACTAGCGGGAGTTCTCAATGAGCAGTTCTTC. It codes for CASSLVGLAGVLNEQFF.

This clone appeared once. The chain has TRBV30 and TRBJ2-1; TRBD2 matches 7 bases. The V gene's germline CDR1 is GTSNPN and CDR2 SVGIG (reference sequence). CDR3 size: 13 residues. The junction had 6 bases not matched to a gene; V was cut back by 0 bases and J by 10 bases. The CDR3 spells CAWSVSGRAEQFF. In DNA, the CDR3 is TGTGCCTGGAGTGTGTCTGGGAGGGCCGAGCAGTTCTTC.

The chain is built from TRBV9 and TRBJ1-4; D is uncertain. Trimming took 0 bases from V and 8 from J, leaving 14 bases between them. CDR1 and CDR2 from the germline V gene are SGDLS and YYNGEE. This CDR3 spans 15 amino acids. The CDR3 loop is CASSVDGGDREKLFF. The CDR3 DNA follows: TGTGCCAGCAGCGTAGATGGCGGAGATAGAGAAAAACTGTTTTTT.

The count of this clone is one. J is TRBJ2-1 and V is TRBV6-4, with 10 nucleotides matching TRBD2. There are 14 residues in the CDR3. The ends lost 8 bases at V and 10 bases at J; junction bases unmatched: 11. In germline, CDR1 is MRHNA, CDR2 SNTAGT. CDR3 DNA: TGTGCCAGCGCCTCTCTAGCGGGAGTCGGGGAGCAGTTCTTC. It specifies CASASLAGVGEQFF.

This clone turned up a few times. V usage is TRBV5-6 and J usage is TRBJ2-7; D unresolved. The germline V gene encodes CDR1 SGHDT and CDR2 YYEEEE. Trimming removed 0 bases at V and 5 bases at J, with 6 bases between. CDR3 size: 12 residues. The CDR3, as DNA: TGTGCCAGCAGCTTGGTAGGCGACGAGCAGTACTTC. This sequence encodes CASSLVGDEQYF.

The V gene is TRBV10-3, the J gene TRBJ1-4; D may be TRBD1 (6 bases). Per the germline V gene, CDR1 is ENHRY and CDR2 is SYGVKD. The CDR3 consists of 16 residues. Trimming cost V 3 bases and J 8 bases, with 19 bases left between them. CDR3 sequence reads: CAISEKLGQGTEKLFF. The CDR3 nucleotides read TGTGCCATCAGTGAAAAGTTGGGGCAGGGGACCGAAAAACTGTTTTTT.

The V call is TRBV5-4, the J call TRBJ2-3; D is unclear. Trimming cost V 1 base and J 3 bases, with 6 bases left between them. CDR1 and CDR2 from the germline V gene are SGHNT and YYREEE (reference sequence). The CDR3 has 13 residues. In nucleotides, the CDR3 is TGTGCCAGCAGCTTGAGGGATACAGATACGCAGTATTTT. Translating it yields CASSLRDTDTQYF.

The chain carries TRBV9 and TRBJ2-7; D is unclear. Trimming pared 4 bases from V and 1 base from J, leaving 12 bases between. The CDR3 loop spans 14 amino acids. Germline CDR1 and CDR2: SGDLS and YYNGEE. The CDR3 sequence: CASSPNFFSYEQYF. The CDR3 DNA is TGTGCCAGCAGCCCGAACTTTTTTTCCTACGAGCAGTACTTC.

The gene calls are TRBV7-9 and TRBJ2-3; D uncertain. Germline V gene sequence: CDR1 SEHNR, CDR2 FQNEAQ (reference sequence). The CDR3 has 16 residues. Trimming took off 5 bases at V and 3 bases at J, with 18 bases between the two ends. CDR3 in DNA: TGTGCCAGCAGCCGCGGTTCTAGGGATGGGACAGATACGCAGTATTTT. This encodes CASSRGSRDGTDTQYF.

In this sample, this clone turned up a few times. The chain combines TRBV9 with TRBJ2-3; 11 nucleotides match TRBD2. CDR1 is SGDLS, CDR2 YYNGEE, per germline. The CDR3 length is 16 residues. The junction had 5 bases not matched to a gene; V was cut back by 3 bases and J by 2 bases. CDR3 bases: TGTGCCAGCAGCGGTGGGACTAGCGGCCTCACAGATACGCAGTATTTT. It codes for CASSGGTSGLTDTQYF.

This clone was detected only once. The chain combines TRBV25-1 with TRBJ1-2; D ambiguous. The CDR3 is 14 amino acids. CDR1 is MGHDK and CDR2 is SYGVNS in the germline V gene. Trimming removed 1 base from V and 4 bases from J, with 10 bases in between. This CDR3 reads CASSESRRSYGYTF. In nucleotides, the CDR3 is TGTGCCAGCAGTGAATCACGGAGAAGCTATGGCTACACCTTC.

V and J are TRBV21-1 and TRBJ1-6; TRBD1 is taken as the D call from the table, unchecked against the DNA. TRBV21-1 is listed as a pseudogene. The CDR3 loop spans 14 amino acids. For the CDR3, the DNA is TGTGCCACCTTTCTGGACAGCTATAATTCACCCCTCCACTTT. Translation gives CATFLDSYNSPLHF.

This sequence joins TRBV10-3 and TRBJ2-6; the match to TRBD1 covers 12 bases. CDR3 length: 17 amino acids. V lost 7 bases to trimming and J lost 1 base; unmatched junction nucleotides: 5. Germline V gene sequence: CDR1 ENHRY, CDR2 SYGVKD. The CDR3 here is CAITPGQGASGANVLTF. In nucleotides, the CDR3 is TGTGCCATCACCCCGGGACAGGGGGCATCTGGGGCCAACGTCCTGACTTTC.

The chain carries TRBV19 and TRBJ2-7; no reliable D call. The CDR3 sequence is 11 residues long. CDR1 is LNHDA and CDR2 is SQIVND in the germline V gene (reference sequence). V lost 8 bases and J lost 0, with 5 bases in between. CDR3 in DNA: TGTGCCAGTGGTAGCTCCTACGAGCAGTACTTC. Protein: CASGSSYEQYF. The full variable domain, with the rest looked up from reference TRBV19 and TRBJ2-7, is DGGITQSPKYLFRKEGQNVTLSCEQNLNHDAMYWYRQDPGQGLRLIYYSQIVNDFQKGDIAEGYSVSREKKESFPLTVTSAQKNPTAFYLCASGSSYEQYFGPGTRLTVT.

The CDR3 is CASSEFGQGQPQHF. The CDR3 nucleotides are TGTGCCAGCAGTGAGTTTGGGCAGGGCCAGCCCCAGCATTTT. The chain combines TRBV6-1 with TRBJ1-5, with D perhaps matching TRBD1 (5 bases). This CDR3 has 14 residues. V lost 3 bases and J 7 bases, leaving 13 bases between the germline ends. CDR1 is MNHNS, CDR2 SASEGT, per germline.

The chain carries TRBV29-1 and TRBJ2-7; D might be TRBD2 (6 bases). Germline assignment: CDR1 SQVTM and CDR2 ANQGSEA. This CDR3 spans 14 amino acids. The V gene lost 7 bases and the J gene lost 2 bases, with 18 bases spanning the gap. The CDR3 bases are TGCAGCGCCGGAAGCCTAGCGTATCCCTACGAGCAGTACTTC. Translated, it gives CSAGSLAYPYEQYF.

V is TRBV10-1 and J is TRBJ2-4; 8 positions match TRBD1. CDR1 and CDR2 (germline): WNHNN, SYGVQD (reference sequence). The trim removed 4 bases at V and 2 bases at J, leaving 7 bases unmatched. This CDR3 is built from 16 residues. The chain's CDR3 is CASSARTGSSKNIQYF. For the CDR3, the DNA is TGCGCCAGCAGTGCGAGGACAGGGAGTTCCAAAAACATTCAGTACTTC.

The chain employs TRBV5-1 and TRBJ1-2; possibly TRBD1 for D (6 bases). Germline V lookup: CDR1 SGHRS, CDR2 YFSETQ. The CDR3 extends over 15 amino acids. Trimming shortened V by 1 base and J by 2 bases, and 12 bases separated the two germline ends. Here the CDR3 reads CASSLTSQGNYGYTF. The CDR3 DNA follows: TGCGCCAGCAGCTTGACCTCTCAGGGGAACTATGGCTACACCTTC.

The rearrangement links TRBV18 to TRBJ1-1; D is unclear. V was pared by 10 bases and J by 7 bases, with 7 bases between. The CDR3 is 9 residues long. Germline V gives CDR1 KGHSH, CDR2 LQKENI. CDR3 nucleotide sequence: TGTGCCAACCCACTTGAAGCTTTCTTT. Translated, it gives CANPLEAFF.

The chain couples TRBV5-8 to TRBJ1-1, with 7 bases identical to TRBD1. This CDR3 comprises 15 residues. The J segment lost 5 bases and the V segment lost 5 bases, leaving 12 bases of the junction unmatched. The germline CDR1 and CDR2 sequences are SGHTS and YDEGEE. CDR3 residues: CASSPRGAGMTEAFF. The CDR3 bases are TGTGCCAGCAGTCCCAGGGGGGCAGGTATGACTGAAGCTTTCTTT.

The V gene is TRBV7-8, the J gene TRBJ2-2; 11 bases are a match to TRBD1. V lost 4 bases and J lost 3; bases outside the gene matches: 10. The CDR3 sequence is 18 residues long. Germline assignment: CDR1 SGHVS and CDR2 FQNEAQ. The CDR3, as DNA: TGTGCCAGCAGCTCCGCTCCAATGGGACAGGGGGACACCGGGGAGCTGTTTTTT. It encodes CASSSAPMGQGDTGELFF.

The V call is TRBV6-5, the J call TRBJ2-7; D might be TRBD1 or TRBD2, each matching 5 bases. The CDR3 spans 15 residues. V was pared by 4 bases and J by 0 bases, with 13 bases between. Germline loops: CDR1 MNHEY, CDR2 SVGAGI. CDR3 in amino acids: CASSLFGASSYEQYF. The CDR3 DNA follows: TGTGCCAGCAGTTTATTCGGGGCCTCCTCCTACGAGCAGTACTTC.

V and J are TRBV27 and TRBJ2-2; D uncertain. Deletions cut 8 bases from V and 6 bases from J, with 7 bases between. CDR3 length: 11 amino acids. CDR1 and CDR2 from the germline V gene are MNHEY and SMNVEV (reference sequence). The CDR3 sequence: CASLPPGELFF. Here the CDR3 DNA reads TGTGCCAGCCTCCCGCCCGGGGAGCTGTTTTTT.

This chain joins TRBV14 and TRBJ1-3; D ambiguous. The CDR3 consists of 12 residues. Deletions cut 5 bases from V and 1 base from J, with 3 bases between. Germline CDR1 and CDR2: SGHDN and FVKESK. In DNA form, the CDR3 reads TGTGCCAGCAGCTTTTCTGGAAACACCATATATTTT. Translating gives CASSFSGNTIYF.

This clone has only one observation. The genes are TRBV27 and TRBJ2-7, with 7 bases aligning to TRBD2. Germline V gene lookup returns CDR1 MNHEY and CDR2 SMNVEV (reference sequence). Unmatched junction bases numbered 13, after V lost 4 bases and J lost 7 bases. The length of the CDR3 is 15 residues. DNA for the CDR3: TGTGCCAGCAGTTCCCCGGCTAGCGGTAAAGGGGAGCAGTACTTC. The encoded protein is CASSSPASGKGEQYF.